What follows are 25 T cell receptor beta chains derived from one specimen sequenced in a study of T cell repertoires in cytomegalovirus infection. These receptors have no known antigen. One entry per CDR3 protein results from TCRdb running MiXCR on the reads. The sample yields about 480,000 distinct CDR3 sequences, 30% to 35% seen once. The sequencing used cultured PBMCs, collected from culture after CMV antigen stimulation. The receptor source for this set is a human donor in good health (CMV status not recorded). Some clones in this sample may be carry-over from other donors' samples.

This clonotype was seen a few times. The chain uses TRBV6-6 and TRBJ1-2; D uncertain. The CDR3 is 14 residues long. Germline CDR1 MNHNY, CDR2 SVGAGI (reference sequence). V was trimmed by 6 bases and J by 1 base, leaving 12 bases between them. This CDR3 is CASRILRINYGYTF. DNA for the CDR3: TGTGCCAGCAGGATTCTTAGGATTAACTATGGCTACACCTTC.

This clonotype was seen more than once but under ten times. The chain joins TRBV6-2 or TRBV6-3 to TRBJ2-1, with D perhaps TRBD2 (5 bases). The CDR3 has 12 amino acids. V shed 6 bases and J shed 9 bases, with 12 bases lying between them. The germline V gene has CDR1 MNHEY and CDR2 SVGEGT. CDR3 DNA: TGTGCCAGCAGCTACCCTAGCAGTGAGCAGTTCTTC. The encoded protein is CASSYPSSEQFF.

The chain is built from TRBV27 and TRBJ2-5; 12 bases agree with TRBD1. V was pared by 7 bases and J by 3 bases, with 6 bases of the junction left unmatched. This CDR3 contains 15 residues. CDR1 is MNHEY, CDR2 SMNVEV, per germline (reference sequence). The CDR3 DNA is TGTGCCAGCACTCCGGGACAGGGGGCTAAAGAGACCCAGTACTTC. Translated: CASTPGQGAKETQYF.

The table lists this clonotype with many counts. The chain is built from TRBV4-1 and TRBJ1-6; 12 nucleotides align to TRBD1. The CDR3 has 16 residues. Germline CDR1 MGHRA, CDR2 YSYEKL. The junction had 4 bases not matched to a gene; V was cut back by 0 bases and J by 10 bases. Written as DNA, the CDR3 is TGCGCCAGCAGCCAAGATGGGACAGGGGGCAAATCACCCCTCCACTTT. It is translated as CASSQDGTGGKSPLHF.

This clonotype was counted only a few times. The chain couples TRBV11-2 to TRBJ2-3, with TRBD1 matching over 7 bases. This CDR3 has 14 residues. Germline CDR1 reads SGHAT; CDR2 reads FQNNGV. Trimming removed 5 bases from V and 1 base from J; junction bases left unmatched: 3. The CDR3 bases are TGTGCCAGCAGCAAAGGACAGGGCACAGATACGCAGTATTTT. This gives the protein CASSKGQGTDTQYF.

The chain carries TRBV5-6 and TRBJ2-2, with 7 bases aligning to TRBD1. The CDR3 runs to 16 residues. Trimming cost V 0 bases and J 6 bases; bases outside gene matches: 8. Germline V lookup: CDR1 SGHDT, CDR2 YYEEEE. CDR3 region: CASSLVLRQGAGELFF. CDR3 bases: TGTGCCAGCAGCTTGGTTCTCCGACAGGGCGCCGGGGAGCTGTTTTTT.

The V and J genes are TRBV5-4 and TRBJ2-5; maybe TRBD2 (5 bases). With 2 bases removed from V and 5 bases from J, the gap between germline ends came to 13 bases. CDR3 length equals 14 residues. The germline gives CDR1 SGHNT, CDR2 YYREEE (reference sequence). Written as DNA, the CDR3 is TGTGCCAGCAGCTTTGGAGAGCGAGGGGAGACCCAGTACTTC. Protein product: CASSFGERGETQYF.

In its sample, this clonotype was seen many times. The CDR3 DNA sequence: TGTGCCAGCAGCCCCTACCTAGCGGGAGGCTACGAGCAGTACTTC. Amino acids: CASSPYLAGGYEQYF. This chain links TRBV7-6 with TRBJ2-7; 11 bases match TRBD2. CDR1 and CDR2 from the germline V gene are SGHVS and FNYEAQ. J lost 3 bases, V lost 5 bases, and 6 bases had no gene match. This CDR3 spans 15 amino acids.

As DNA, the CDR3 is TGTGCCACTCGTGGAGATAATGAAAAACTGTTTTTT. It is translated as CATRGDNEKLFF. V and J are TRBV28 and TRBJ1-4; D is undetermined. CDR1 and CDR2 from the germline V gene are MDHEN and SYDVKM. Trimming shortened V by 10 bases and J by 4 bases, and 10 bases separated the two germline ends. CDR3 size: 12 residues.

This chain connects TRBV25-1 to TRBJ2-7, with D possibly matching TRBD1 (6 bases). Germline V gene data show CDR1 as MGHDK and CDR2 as SYGVNS. The V end was cut by 1 base, the J end by 1 base, with 8 bases between. The CDR3 loop spans 14 amino acids. CDR3 sequence (DNA): TGTGCCAGCAGTGAATTGGACAGATCCTACGAGCAGTACTTC. This translates into CASSELDRSYEQYF.

This clonotype appeared many times. The J gene is TRBJ2-5, the V gene TRBV7-8; 7 nucleotides match TRBD2. CDR1 is SGHVS, CDR2 FQNEAQ, per germline. Trimming cost V 1 base and J 5 bases; bases outside gene matches: 19. CDR3 length equals 19 residues. The CDR3 loop is CASSLVVYHVAGARETQYF. The CDR3 region has the DNA TGTGCCAGCAGCTTAGTCGTCTATCATGTCGCGGGAGCGCGGGAGACCCAGTACTTC. Complete variable domain (other parts from reference TRBV7-8 and TRBJ2-5): GAGVSQSPRYKVAKRGQDVALRCDPISGHVSLFWYQQALGQGPEFLTYFQNEAQLDKSGLPSDRFFAERPEGSVSTLKIQRTQQEDSAVYLCASSLVVYHVAGARETQYFGPGTRLLVL.

This clonotype was counted only a few times. V and J are TRBV28 and TRBJ2-1; unclear D gene. Germline V gene sequence: CDR1 MDHEN, CDR2 SYDVKM. V gave up 6 bases and J gave up 4 bases, with 10 bases separating them. The CDR3 spans 13 residues. The DNA for the CDR3 is TGTGCCAGCAGGGGCGCGCTGTACAATGAGCAGTTCTTC. This encodes CASRGALYNEQFF. Complete variable domain (other parts from reference TRBV28 and TRBJ2-1): DVKVTQSSRYLVKRTGEKVFLECVQDMDHENMFWYRQDPGLGLRLIYFSYDVKMKEKGDIPEGYSVSREKKERFSLILESASTNQTSMYLCASRGALYNEQFFGPGTRLTVL.

In this sample, this clonotype turned up many times. V usage is TRBV7-2 and J usage is TRBJ1-2; 8 nucleotides align to TRBD1. V lost 4 bases to trimming and J lost 3 bases; unmatched junction nucleotides: 4. Germline CDR1 SGHTA, CDR2 FQGNSA. The length of the CDR3 is 14 residues. The CDR3 reads CASSSRQGYYGYTF. Written as DNA, the CDR3 is TGTGCCAGCAGCTCCAGACAGGGGTACTATGGCTACACCTTC.

The chain carries TRBV24-1 and TRBJ2-5; TRBD2 is a possible D gene (6 bases). V was shortened by 6 bases and J by 0 bases, with 7 bases between the two germline ends. This CDR3 contains 13 residues. Germline V CDR1 and CDR2: KGHDR, SFDVKD. The CDR3 is CATSLAHQETQYF. DNA of the CDR3: TGTGCCACCAGTCTAGCGCACCAAGAGACCCAGTACTTC.

The table lists this clonotype with many counts. CDR3 residues: CASSLATSGSAEQYF. The CDR3 region has the DNA TGTGCCAGCAGCTTAGCGACTAGCGGGAGCGCCGAGCAGTACTTC. The chain uses TRBV7-2 and TRBJ2-7, with 12 positions matching TRBD2. Trimming at V came to 0 bases and at J to 6 bases, leaving 3 bases not matched to a gene. The CDR3 length is 15 residues. The germline V gene encodes CDR1 SGHTA and CDR2 FQGNSA. Together with reference TRBV7-2 and TRBJ2-7, the CDR3 gives the full variable domain: GAGVSQSPSNKVTEKGKDVELRCDPISGHTALYWYRQSLGQGLEFLIYFQGNSAPDKSGLPSDRFSAERTGGSVSTLTIQRTQQEDSAVYLCASSLATSGSAEQYFGPGTRLTVT.

This chain joins TRBV29-1 and TRBJ2-5; TRBD1 aligns across 9 bases. The CDR3 contains 12 residues. Trimming at V came to 5 bases and at J to 5 bases, leaving 3 bases not matched to a gene. The germline V gene has CDR1 SQVTM and CDR2 ANQGSEA. The CDR3 DNA sequence: TGCAGCGTTAAACAGGGGGCGGAGACCCAGTACTTC. The encoded protein is CSVKQGAETQYF.

The V and J genes are TRBV2 and TRBJ2-5, with 13 bases lining up with TRBD2. Germline V CDR1 and CDR2: SNHLY, FYNNEI. This CDR3 has 18 residues. V was clipped by 4 bases and J by 2 bases; unmatched bases: 10. In DNA form, the CDR3 reads TGTGCCAGCAGTGGAGGGACTAGCGGGAAAATCGCGCAAGAGACCCAGTACTTC. It encodes CASSGGTSGKIAQETQYF.

The table lists this clonotype with a few counts. This chain joins TRBV7-6 and TRBJ2-1; D gene unclear. This CDR3 has 13 residues. V was trimmed by 5 bases and J by 10 bases, leaving 15 bases between them. Germline V gives CDR1 SGHVS, CDR2 FNYEAQ. CDR3 sequence reads: CASSPQFVPEQFF. The CDR3 DNA is TGTGCCAGCAGCCCGCAATTCGTTCCGGAGCAGTTCTTC.

This chain joins TRBV7-2 and TRBJ2-1; a possible D gene is TRBD1 (5 bases). V shed 2 bases and J shed 7 bases, with 9 bases lying between them. The germline CDR1 and CDR2 sequences are SGHTA and FQGNSA. The CDR3 length is 13 residues. The CDR3 reads CASSLSGINEQFF. The DNA for the CDR3 is TGTGCCAGCAGCTTATCAGGGATTAATGAGCAGTTCTTC.

A few counts support this clonotype. V usage is TRBV4-1 and J usage is TRBJ2-7; tentative D call: TRBD1 (5 bases). This CDR3 comprises 13 residues. CDR1 is MGHRA, CDR2 YSYEKL, per germline. V lost 1 base and J 4 bases, leaving 8 bases between the germline ends. Here the CDR3 DNA reads TGCGCCAGCAGCCAAGGGGGCCAATACGAGCAGTACTTC. As protein: CASSQGGQYEQYF.

This chain joins TRBV28 and TRBJ2-6; TRBD1 or TRBD2 may be the D gene (5 bases each). This CDR3 has 20 residues. Trimming left V 5 bases short and J 0 bases short, with 23 bases between. Germline V gene data show CDR1 as MDHEN and CDR2 as SYDVKM. CDR3 sequence (DNA): TGTGCCAGCAGTCCCCCCCCCCATAGGGGCGACTACTCTGGGGCCAACGTCCTGACTTTC. Translation gives CASSPPPHRGDYSGANVLTF.

This clonotype was recorded a few times. The V call is TRBV9, the J call TRBJ2-7; a possible D gene is TRBD1 (6 bases). CDR3 size: 14 residues. The germline V gene encodes CDR1 SGDLS and CDR2 YYNGEE. The V gene lost 0 bases and the J gene lost 6 bases, with 13 bases spanning the gap. CDR3 amino acids: CASSVGRVRGEQYF. CDR3 coding DNA: TGTGCCAGCAGCGTAGGCAGGGTCAGGGGCGAGCAGTACTTC.

The chain joins TRBV25-1 to TRBJ1-2; 11 bases are shared with TRBD1. CDR1 and CDR2 from the germline V gene are MGHDK and SYGVNS. The CDR3 loop spans 13 amino acids. Trimming took 6 bases from V and 8 from J; bases not matched to a gene: 5. The CDR3 sequence: CASSPRTGGGYTF. The CDR3 region has the DNA TGTGCCAGCAGCCCCCGGACAGGGGGCGGCTACACCTTC.

This clonotype was picked up a small number of times. CDR3 amino acids: CASSLALAGSKYEQYF. DNA of the CDR3: TGTGCCAGCAGCTTAGCACTAGCGGGGAGTAAATACGAGCAGTACTTC. The rearrangement links TRBV7-6 to TRBJ2-7, with TRBD2 identical over 10 bases. This CDR3 spans 16 amino acids. V was clipped by 0 bases and J by 4 bases; unmatched bases: 6. CDR1 SGHVS and CDR2 FNYEAQ come from the germline V gene. The full variable domain, in which reference TRBV7-6 and TRBJ2-7 provide the parts outside the CDR3, is GAGVSQSPRYKVTKRGQDVALRCDPISGHVSLYWYRQALGQGPEFLTYFNYEAQQDKSGLPNDRFSAERPEGSISTLTIQRTEQRDSAMYRCASSLALAGSKYEQYFGPGTRLTVT.

The chain employs TRBV7-9 and TRBJ1-3; TRBD1 might be the D (6 bases). CDR3 length equals 15 residues. V lost 5 bases and J 3 bases, leaving 14 bases between the germline ends. The germline V gene has CDR1 SEHNR and CDR2 FQNEAQ (reference sequence). CDR3 bases: TGTGCCAGCAGCAAAACCGGGACACGTGGAAACACCATATATTTT. Translating gives CASSKTGTRGNTIYF.